The 23 T cell receptor beta chains in this list originate from one sample, sequenced in a study of blood T cell repertoires in COVID-19. Sequencing used immunoSEQ multiplex PCR; TCRdb keeps in-frame clones, though not all of them. The data contain around 400,000 clones, 80% to 95% of them singletons. The sample consisted of PBMCs or T cells enriched from blood (not recorded which). The receptors stem from a woman in her thirties or forties who had been exposed to COVID-19.

The chain uses TRBV7-2 and TRBJ1-4; a weak D match, TRBD1 (5 bases). Germline V CDR1 and CDR2: SGHTA, FQGNSA. V lost 2 bases and J 8 bases, leaving 18 bases between the germline ends. There are 16 residues in the CDR3. DNA for the CDR3: TGTGCCAGCAGCTTATACTCGTCCAGGGCGAGAGAAAAACTGTTTTTT. The encoded protein is CASSLYSSRAREKLFF.

The chain joins TRBV2 to TRBJ1-2; TRBD1 agrees at 9 bases. Germline V gives CDR1 SNHLY, CDR2 FYNNEI. V was pared by 2 bases and J by 5 bases, with 6 bases of the junction left unmatched. CDR3 length: 15 residues. The CDR3 is CASSETGTGIYGYTF. CDR3 in DNA: TGTGCCAGCAGTGAAACCGGGACAGGGATTTATGGCTACACCTTC.

The J gene is TRBJ1-2, the V gene TRBV6-5; 8 bases line up with TRBD1. Germline V gene data show CDR1 as MNHEY and CDR2 as SVGAGI. The CDR3 extends over 14 amino acids. With 6 bases clipped from V and 3 bases from J, the junction kept 6 bases outside the gene matches. CDR3 amino acids: CASRAQGVDYGYTF. CDR3 bases: TGTGCCAGCAGAGCACAGGGGGTCGACTATGGCTACACCTTC.

This clone was seen only a few times. The chain joins TRBV6-6 to TRBJ2-6, with a weak D call TRBD2 (6 bases). Trimming removed 6 bases from V and 3 bases from J, with 27 bases in between. This CDR3 is built from 20 residues. CDR1 is MNHNY, CDR2 SVGAGI, per germline (reference sequence). Here the CDR3 reads CASSRRPGAHDGFGANVLTF. The CDR3 nucleotides are TGTGCCAGCAGCCGACGACCGGGAGCCCACGATGGCTTTGGGGCCAACGTCCTGACTTTC.

This clone was counted once. V and J are TRBV3-1 (or the pseudogene TRBV3-2) and TRBJ2-7; the D is unclear. Trimming shortened V by 3 bases and J by 4 bases, and 19 bases separated the two germline ends. The CDR3 length is 16 residues. Germline values: CDR1 LGHDT, CDR2 YNNKEL (reference sequence). The CDR3 spells CASSHHGQERCYEQYF. CDR3 DNA: TGTGCCAGCAGCCACCATGGTCAAGAGAGGTGTTACGAGCAGTACTTC.

The chain has TRBV7-2 and TRBJ2-1; the match to TRBD2 covers 11 bases. Germline CDR1 reads SGHTA; CDR2 reads FQGNSA. Germline trimming cut 5 bases from V and 3 bases from J; bases unmatched to any gene: 3. The CDR3 length is 15 residues. The CDR3 DNA is TGTGCCAGCAGCGCGACTAGCGGGGTCTACAATGAGCAGTTCTTC. This gives the protein CASSATSGVYNEQFF.

This sequence joins TRBV18 and TRBJ1-2, with a weak D call TRBD1 (6 bases). V was cut by 2 bases and J by 3 bases, with 10 bases left in between. Germline values: CDR1 KGHSH, CDR2 LQKENI. This CDR3 has 14 residues. The CDR3 sequence is CASSPAQGDYGYTF. For the CDR3, the DNA is TGTGCCAGCTCACCAGCACAGGGAGACTATGGCTACACCTTC.

The V call is TRBV29-1, the J call TRBJ1-3, with D perhaps matching TRBD1 (6 bases). The CDR3 loop spans 14 amino acids. V lost 5 bases, J lost 4 bases, and 15 bases lay in between. In germline, CDR1 is SQVTM, CDR2 ANQGSEA. DNA of the CDR3: TGCAGCGTTCCCCGAAAGGGGACAGGAAACACCATATATTTT. It specifies CSVPRKGTGNTIYF.

The J gene is TRBJ1-6, the V gene TRBV27; D perhaps matches TRBD1 (5 bases). The CDR3 totals 19 residues. Trimming pared 2 bases from V and 2 bases from J, leaving 19 bases between. Germline V gives CDR1 MNHEY, CDR2 SMNVEV (reference sequence). The CDR3 sequence is CASSLGGALLGTYNSPLHF. The CDR3 coding sequence is TGTGCCAGCAGTTTAGGCGGGGCCCTGTTGGGGACCTATAATTCACCCCTCCACTTT.

The V call is TRBV2, the J call TRBJ1-2, with a possible D match to TRBD1 (5 bases). Germline CDR1 reads SNHLY; CDR2 reads FYNNEI. This CDR3 is built from 13 residues. V was pared by 3 bases and J by 7 bases, with 12 bases between. In nucleotides, the CDR3 is TGTGCCAGCAGTGACGGGGGAAGGCTTGGCTACACCTTC. Amino acids: CASSDGGRLGYTF. Full variable domain (rest looked up from reference TRBV2 and TRBJ1-2): EPEVTQTPSHQVTQMGQEVILRCVPISNHLYFYWYRQILGQKVEFLVSFYNNEISEKSEIFDDQFSVERPDGSNFTLKIRSTKLEDSAMYFCASSDGGRLGYTFGSGTRLTVV.

V gene TRBV18 combines with J gene TRBJ1-2; D gene unclear. The CDR3 sequence is 15 residues long. V was cut by 3 bases and J by 8 bases, with 19 bases left in between. CDR1 and CDR2 (germline): KGHSH, LQKENI. CDR3: CASSPNAGGREGYTF. In nucleotides, the CDR3 is TGTGCCAGCTCACCCAACGCCGGCGGGCGGGAGGGCTACACCTTC.

The chain combines TRBV11-3 with TRBJ1-4; 7 bases match TRBD1. CDR3 length: 16 amino acids. Trimming took 1 base from V and 6 from J; bases not matched to a gene: 8. Germline V gene lookup returns CDR1 SGHNT and CDR2 YENEEA. CDR3 sequence reads: CASSLAHRGGHEKLFF. The CDR3 nucleotides read TGTGCCAGCAGCTTAGCCCACAGGGGTGGCCATGAAAAACTGTTTTTT.

The rearrangement uses TRBV5-6 and TRBJ2-2, with D tentatively TRBD1 (6 bases). The CDR3 has 16 residues. Germline assignment: CDR1 SGHDT and CDR2 YYEEEE. Trimming stripped 4 bases from V and 4 bases from J, with 17 bases between. As DNA, the CDR3 is TGTGCCAGCAGCGGCCCTCAAGCAGGGGTCACCGGGGAGCTGTTTTTT. Translated, it gives CASSGPQAGVTGELFF. The variable domain in full, with the rest retrieved from reference TRBV5-6 and TRBJ2-2, is DAGVTQSPTHLIKTRGQQVTLRCSPKSGHDTVSWYQQALGQGPQFIFQYYEEEERQRGNFPDRFSGHQFPNYSSELNVNALLLGDSALYLCASSGPQAGVTGELFFGEGSRLTVL.

The chain has TRBV24-1 and TRBJ1-2, with 9 bases that match TRBD1. Losses at the gene ends were 5 bases for V and 4 bases for J; bases not matched to a gene: 7. Germline assignment: CDR1 KGHDR and CDR2 SFDVKD. The CDR3 loop spans 15 amino acids. This chain's CDR3 is CATSAQGANVYGYTF. CDR3 nucleotides: TGTGCCACCAGTGCACAGGGGGCGAATGTCTATGGCTACACCTTC.

The CDR3 spells CASSLSNRGKNIQYF. As DNA, the CDR3 is TGCGCCAGCAGCCTAAGCAACAGGGGAAAAAACATTCAGTACTTC. This chain uses TRBV5-1 with TRBJ2-4; 7 bases line up with TRBD1. Trimming removed 4 bases from V and 4 bases from J; junction bases left unmatched: 8. CDR3 length: 15 residues. CDR1 SGHRS and CDR2 YFSETQ come from the germline V gene. Complete variable domain (other parts from reference TRBV5-1 and TRBJ2-4): KAGVTQTPRYLIKTRGQQVTLSCSPISGHRSVSWYQQTPGQGLQFLFEYFSETQRNKGNFPGRFSGRQFSNSRSEMNVSTLELGDSALYLCASSLSNRGKNIQYFGAGTRLSVL.

The genes are TRBV19 and TRBJ1-6, with 7 bases matching TRBD1. The CDR3 is made up of 10 amino acids. CDR1 is LNHDA and CDR2 is SQIVND in the germline V gene (reference sequence). Trimming cost V 9 bases and J 15 bases; bases outside gene matches: 5. This CDR3 is CASKQGNLHF. The CDR3 DNA is TGTGCCAGCAAACAGGGGAACCTCCACTTT.

The CDR3 loop is CASSDPSGGRLTYEQYF. The CDR3 DNA sequence: TGTGCCAGCAGCGACCCTAGCGGGGGGCGACTCACCTACGAGCAGTACTTC. The chain joins TRBV7-9 to TRBJ2-7, with TRBD2 matching 11 bases. The CDR3 is 17 residues long. After removal of 5 bases from V and 2 bases from J, the junction contained 11 bases not matched to a gene. CDR1 is SEHNR, CDR2 FQNEAQ, per germline (reference sequence).

This chain links TRBV29-1 with TRBJ1-3; D gene unclear. Deletions cut 6 bases from V and 0 bases from J, with 12 bases between. Germline V CDR1 and CDR2: SQVTM, ANQGSEA. The CDR3 has 14 residues. In DNA, the CDR3 is TGCAGCGTGCCGGACTTAAGCTCTGGAAACACCATATATTTT. Translating gives CSVPDLSSGNTIYF.

This chain's CDR3 is CASSYSGQERYYGYTF. The DNA for the CDR3 is TGTGCCAGCAGTTACTCGGGACAGGAACGGTACTATGGCTACACCTTC. The gene calls are TRBV6-2 or TRBV6-3 and TRBJ1-2; 8 nucleotides align to TRBD1. CDR3 size: 16 residues. CDR1 is MNHEY and CDR2 is SVGEGT in the germline V gene. The V and J ends lost 0 bases and 3 bases, in that order; junction bases with no gene match: 6.

Only one count was recorded for this clone. The rearrangement joins TRBV2 to TRBJ2-5; 16 positions match TRBD2. Germline CDR1 and CDR2: SNHLY and FYNNEI. With V trimmed by 4 bases and J by 2 bases, 10 bases remained unmatched. This CDR3 is built from 19 residues. As DNA, the CDR3 is TGTGCCAGCAGTGGGGGGACTAGCGGGAGGGCCCTGGGACAAGAGACCCAGTACTTC. Its translation: CASSGGTSGRALGQETQYF.

This chain uses TRBV19 with TRBJ1-2; possible D gene TRBD1, 6 bases. This CDR3 has 14 residues. V was cut by 5 bases and J by 2 bases, with 12 bases left in between. Germline CDR1 and CDR2: LNHDA and SQIVND (reference sequence). The CDR3 sequence is CASSEDTGNYGYTF. The CDR3 region has the DNA TGTGCCAGTAGTGAAGATACAGGGAACTATGGCTACACCTTC.

The V gene is TRBV2, the J gene TRBJ2-2; D might be TRBD2 (5 bases). Germline V gene sequence: CDR1 SNHLY, CDR2 FYNNEI. Trimming removed 4 bases at V and 5 bases at J, with 8 bases between. The CDR3 consists of 13 residues. CDR3: CASSVGVTGELFF. The CDR3 DNA reads TGTGCCAGCAGTGTCGGGGTGACCGGGGAGCTGTTTTTT.

The chain links TRBV5-6 to TRBJ1-2; 7 bases line up with TRBD1. V lost 4 bases to trimming and J lost 1 base; unmatched junction nucleotides: 7. Germline V gene data show CDR1 as SGHDT and CDR2 as YYEEEE. This CDR3 region has 15 residues. The CDR3 is CASSSLQGLNYGYTF. CDR3 DNA sequence: TGTGCCAGCAGCAGCCTACAGGGGCTTAACTATGGCTACACCTTC.